The TCR beta chain described here comes from a study of radiotherapy plus CTLA-4 blockade in lung cancer listed by TCRdb under 2018. About the full investigation: Among enrolled patients, under 20% had an objective response and 30% to 35% reached disease control. What the study reported, not specific to this receptor: The strongest predictors of response, as reported, were early dynamic changes in blood T cell clones along with a rise in serum interferon-beta after radiation. TCR clones derived from tumors expanded in peripheral blood after treatment with radiotherapy and ipilimumab.

About this clone: This receptor's antigen is unknown. The sample holds no much larger clone one base away, and base qualities are not on file.

Library prep was done by the immunoSEQ multiplex PCR assay. The source is immuneACCESS, and TCRdb retained only in-frame sequences with V and J called. Part of the clones is not carried over; for the studies checked, unresolved V genes explain less than half of this, and the remainder is unexplained. The sample yields 35,000 to 55,000 clones; more than 70% were counted once. The ten largest account for roughly 3% of the sample. The study tested focal radiation therapy combined with CTLA-4 blockade (ipilimumab) in patients with chemo-refractory metastatic non-small-cell lung cancer. Reading the germline V gene gives CDR1 SGHTA and CDR2 FQGTGA. Including cysteine and phenylalanine, the CDR3 has 16 amino acids. CDR3 DNA only is kept here, 48 bases in frame from base 1. V was cut back by 5 bases and J by 0 bases, leaving a gap of 17 bases between them.

This clonotype originated in a human donor with non-small cell lung cancer whose response to radiotherapy plus ipilimumab could not be evaluated. The receptor chain draws on TRBV7-3 and TRBJ2-7, with TRBD2 perhaps the D gene, on 5 matching bases. Sequenced material: peripheral blood, taken from a patient treated with radiotherapy plus ipilimumab. The sequenced DNA is TGTGCCAGCAGCCCCAAAGCTCCGGGGTACTCCTACGAGCAGTACTTC. This is translated as CASSPKAPGYSYEQYF. Full variable domain (CDR3 extended with the reference TRBV7-3 and TRBJ2-7 proteins): GAGVSQTPSNKVTEKGKYVELRCDPISGHTALYWYRQSLGQGPEFLIYFQGTGAADDSGLPNDRFFAVRPEGSVSTLKIQRTERGDSAVYLCASSPKAPGYSYEQYFGPGTRLTVT.